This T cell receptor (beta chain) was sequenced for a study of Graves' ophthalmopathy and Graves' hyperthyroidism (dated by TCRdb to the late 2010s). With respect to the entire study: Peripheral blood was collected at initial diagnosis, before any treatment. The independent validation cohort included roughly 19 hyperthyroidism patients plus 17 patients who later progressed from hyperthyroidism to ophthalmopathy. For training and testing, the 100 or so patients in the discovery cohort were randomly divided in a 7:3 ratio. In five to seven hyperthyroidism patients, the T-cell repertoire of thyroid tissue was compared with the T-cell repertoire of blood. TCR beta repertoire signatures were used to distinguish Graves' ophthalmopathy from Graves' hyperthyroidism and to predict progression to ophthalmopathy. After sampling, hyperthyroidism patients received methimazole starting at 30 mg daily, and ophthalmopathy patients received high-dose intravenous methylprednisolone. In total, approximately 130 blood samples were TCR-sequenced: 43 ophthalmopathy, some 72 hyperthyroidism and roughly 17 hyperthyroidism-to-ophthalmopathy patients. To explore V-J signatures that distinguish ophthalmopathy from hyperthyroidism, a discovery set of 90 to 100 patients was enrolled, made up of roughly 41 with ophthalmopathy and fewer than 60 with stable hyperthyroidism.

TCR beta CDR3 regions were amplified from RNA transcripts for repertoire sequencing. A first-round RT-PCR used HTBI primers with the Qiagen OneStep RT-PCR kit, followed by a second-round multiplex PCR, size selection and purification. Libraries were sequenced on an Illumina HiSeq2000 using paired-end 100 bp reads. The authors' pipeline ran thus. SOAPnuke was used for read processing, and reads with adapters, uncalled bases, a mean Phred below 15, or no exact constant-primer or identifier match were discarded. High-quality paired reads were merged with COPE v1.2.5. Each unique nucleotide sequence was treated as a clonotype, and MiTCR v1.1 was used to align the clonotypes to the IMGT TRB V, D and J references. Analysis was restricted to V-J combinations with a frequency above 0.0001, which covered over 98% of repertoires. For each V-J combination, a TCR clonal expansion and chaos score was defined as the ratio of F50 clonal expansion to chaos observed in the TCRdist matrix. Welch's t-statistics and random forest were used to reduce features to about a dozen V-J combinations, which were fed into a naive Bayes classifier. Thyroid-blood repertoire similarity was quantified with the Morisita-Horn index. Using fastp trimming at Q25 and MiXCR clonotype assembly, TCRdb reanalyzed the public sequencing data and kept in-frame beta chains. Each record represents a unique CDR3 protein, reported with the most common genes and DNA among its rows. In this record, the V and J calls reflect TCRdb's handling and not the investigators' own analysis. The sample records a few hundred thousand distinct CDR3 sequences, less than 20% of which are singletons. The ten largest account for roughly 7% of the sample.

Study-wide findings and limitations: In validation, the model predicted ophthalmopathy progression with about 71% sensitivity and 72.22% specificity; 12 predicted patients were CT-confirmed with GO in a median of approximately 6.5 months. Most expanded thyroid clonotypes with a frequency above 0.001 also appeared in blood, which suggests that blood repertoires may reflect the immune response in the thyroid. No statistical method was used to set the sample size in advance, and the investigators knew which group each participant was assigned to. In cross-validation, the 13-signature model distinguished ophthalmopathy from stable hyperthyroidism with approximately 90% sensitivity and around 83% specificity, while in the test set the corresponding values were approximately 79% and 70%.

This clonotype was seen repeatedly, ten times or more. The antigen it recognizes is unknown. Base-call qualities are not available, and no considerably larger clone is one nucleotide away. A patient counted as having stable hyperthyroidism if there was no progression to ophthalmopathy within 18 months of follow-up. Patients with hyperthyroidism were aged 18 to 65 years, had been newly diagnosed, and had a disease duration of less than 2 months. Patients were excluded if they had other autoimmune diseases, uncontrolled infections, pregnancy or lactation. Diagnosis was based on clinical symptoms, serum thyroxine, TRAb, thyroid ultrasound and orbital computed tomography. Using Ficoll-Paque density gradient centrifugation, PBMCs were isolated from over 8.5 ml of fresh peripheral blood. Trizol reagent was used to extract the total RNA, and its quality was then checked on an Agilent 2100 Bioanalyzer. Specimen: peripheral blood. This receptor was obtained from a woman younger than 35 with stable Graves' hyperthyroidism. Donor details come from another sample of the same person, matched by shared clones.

In nucleotide form, the sequence is TGTGCCAGTAGTATAGAAACCGGGACAGGGTCCTATGGCTACACCTTC. It specifies CASSIETGTGSYGYTF. The chain links TRBV19 with TRBJ1-2, with 9 central nucleotides matching TRBD1. V ends up 0 bases short and J 4 bases short, with an unmatched junction base count of 6. From a lookup of the germline V gene (reference sequence), CDR1 and CDR2 are LNHDA and SQIVND. The CDR3 measures 16 amino acids from cysteine to phenylalanine. The retained sequence is limited to the CDR3, 48 bases, with the frame set at the first base.